One sample yielded the 15 T cell receptor beta chains listed below, sequenced in a study of T cell clonality in common variable immunodeficiency. Assay: immunoSEQ multiplex PCR; the TCRdb copy retains only in-frame clones and omits some. The sample was found to contain about 40,000 clones, and every one recurs. The sequenced material came from peripheral blood mononuclear cells. These receptors were obtained from a person aged 18-69 years in good health.

This clone was detected ten times or more. The read terminates 3 residues ahead of where the CDR3 ends, so the germline J gene completes it. V usage is TRBV6-1 and J usage is TRBJ1-1; 9 bases map to TRBD1. The CDR3 totals 14 residues. CDR1 and CDR2 (germline): MNHNS, SASEGT. The CDR3 DNA, read in part, is TGTGCCAGCAGTGAATTTGGGACAGGGTTGTCC. Its protein is CASSEFGTGLS. In full, the CDR3 reads CASSEFGTGLSAFF.

With regard to this clone: The CDR3 goes on 3 residues after the read ends, and that part is filled in from the germline J gene. The chain uses TRBV5-1 and TRBJ2-7, with D possibly TRBD2 on 5 matching bases. CDR3 size: 12 residues. Germline-derived CDR1 and CDR2 are SGHRS and YFSETQ. Trimming pared 2 bases from V and 4 bases from J, leaving 7 bases between. The CDR3 spells CASSFEGYEQYF. Partial CDR3 DNA: TGCGCCAGCAGCTTCGAGGGTTACGAG.

The table lists this clone with many counts. The observed sequence ends 3 residues before the CDR3 terminus, with the missing tail filled in from the germline J gene. V gene TRBV4-1 combines with J gene TRBJ2-1; 8 nucleotides match TRBD2. The CDR3 has 13 residues. The germline V gene has CDR1 MGHRA and CDR2 YSYEKL. V shed 4 bases, J shed 9 bases, and the junction held 5 bases outside the gene matches. The CDR3 here is CASSLSGRGEQFF. The CDR3 bases that were read are TGCGCCAGCAGCCTCAGCGGGAGAGGTGAG.

Ten or more counts support this clone. Read sequence stops 3 residues before the CDR3 end, and the germline J gene provides the missing end. The chain is built from TRBV19 and TRBJ2-1, with TRBD2 matching 12 bases. V shed 6 bases and J 4 bases; nucleotides not matched to a gene: 4. CDR3 length equals 15 residues. CDR1 is LNHDA and CDR2 is SQIVND in the germline V gene (reference sequence). Incomplete CDR3 DNA: TGTGCCAGTAGGATGACTAGCGGGAGTTACAATGAG. Translating it yields CASRMTSGSYNE. The full CDR3 protein reads CASRMTSGSYNEQFF.

This clone was found many times. Coverage ceases 3 residues before the CDR3 finishes, and the germline J gene fills in the end. The chain combines TRBV7-8 with TRBJ2-1; D is unresolved. CDR1 is SGHVS and CDR2 is FQNEAQ in the germline V gene. The CDR3 has 14 amino acids. Trimming cost V 1 base and J 8 bases, with 12 bases left between them. The DNA read from the CDR3 is TGTGCCAGCAGCTTAGAGGAAGGGCCCTATGAG. Amino acids: CASSLEEGPYE. The full CDR3 protein reads CASSLEEGPYEQFF.

This clone was seen at least ten times. With the read ending 3 residues before the CDR3 end, the germline J gene is used to fill in that end. The rearrangement links TRBV2 to TRBJ2-3, with 9 positions matching TRBD1. Germline trimming cut 6 bases from V and 1 base from J; bases unmatched to any gene: 8. Germline V CDR1 and CDR2: SNHLY, FYNNEI. The CDR3 totals 16 residues. The CDR3 DNA, read in part, is TGTGCCAGCAGCCCACAGAGGACAGGGGGCACAGATACG. It specifies CASSPQRTGGTDT. The whole CDR3 protein is CASSPQRTGGTDTQYF.

In this sample, this clone turned up many times. The CDR3 end falls 3 residues outside the read, so it is completed with the germline J gene. V and J are TRBV7-6 and TRBJ2-5, with TRBD1 matching over 7 bases. CDR3 length equals 13 residues. After removal of 5 bases from V and 5 bases from J, the junction contained 5 bases not matched to a gene. The V gene's germline CDR1 is SGHVS and CDR2 FNYEAQ. The CDR3 bases that were read are TGTGCCAGCAGCACCCACAGGGGTGAGACC. It codes for CASSTHRGET. From start to end, the CDR3 is CASSTHRGETQYF.

This clone showed up many times. The CDR3 end lies 3 residues beyond the end of the read and is filled in from the germline J gene. This chain joins TRBV18 and TRBJ1-2, with D perhaps TRBD1 (6 bases). This CDR3 is built from 15 residues. The germline CDR1 and CDR2 sequences are KGHSH and LQKENI. Incomplete CDR3 DNA: TGTGCCAGCTCGCAAGCGGGGGGCCTCGGGCGCGGC. It specifies CASSQAGGLGRG. The entire CDR3 protein reads CASSQAGGLGRGYTF.

A word on this clone: The read is 3 residues too short to cover the CDR3 end, so that end is filled in from the germline J gene. The chain employs TRBV6-1 and TRBJ2-5; TRBD1 agrees at 10 bases. The junction had 3 bases not matched to a gene; V was cut back by 4 bases and J by 1 base. Germline V gives CDR1 MNHNS, CDR2 SASEGT. CDR3 size: 15 residues. CDR3 loop: CASSATGGVQETQYF. Partial CDR3 DNA: TGTGCCAGCAGTGCGACAGGGGGCGTCCAAGAGACC.

This clone was found many times. The read halts 3 residues ahead of the CDR3 end, with the missing end drawn from the germline J gene. The chain is built from TRBV4-1 and TRBJ1-1; D remains unclear. Looked up from germline, CDR1 is MGHRA and CDR2 is YSYEKL. The CDR3 is 14 residues long. V gave up 0 bases and J gave up 0 bases, with 5 bases separating them. Here the CDR3 reads CASSQDRLNTEAFF. CDR3 DNA (partial): TGCGCCAGCAGCCAAGACAGATTGAACACTGAA.

This clone has ten or more counts. Read sequence stops 3 residues before the CDR3 end, and the germline J gene provides the missing end. The chain uses TRBV5-8 and TRBJ2-2, with 8 bases that match TRBD1. The CDR3 is 15 amino acids. In germline, CDR1 is SGHTS, CDR2 YDEGEE. The trim removed 4 bases at V and 0 bases at J, leaving 2 bases unmatched. The CDR3 protein is CASSRTGSNTGELFF. The sequenced CDR3 bases are TGTGCCAGCAGCAGGACAGGGTCGAACACCGGGGAG.

Concerning this clone itself: The read finishes 3 residues shy of the CDR3 end, and the germline J gene is used to complete it. The genes are TRBV2 and TRBJ1-2; 10 nucleotides align to TRBD1. The V gene end was trimmed by 6 bases and the J gene end by 3 bases; junction bases not matched to a gene: 10. This CDR3 comprises 16 residues. In germline, CDR1 is SNHLY, CDR2 FYNNEI. The CDR3: CASRGLGTGEYYGYTF. CDR3 DNA (partial): TGTGCCAGCAGAGGACTCGGGACAGGGGAATACTATGGC.

Concerning this clone: This may come from a read error, since a much larger clone is one base off. The read terminates 3 residues before the CDR3 end, so the remaining end is supplied by the germline J gene. The genes are TRBV30 and TRBJ2-3; D is unclear. There are 14 residues in the CDR3. From germline, CDR1 is GTSNPN and CDR2 SVGIG (reference sequence). CDR3 bases read: TGTGCCTGGAGTGTTGTGGGCAGAGGTCAGCCG. This translates into CAWSVVGRGQP. The CDR3 in full is CAWSVVGRGQPQYF. Filled out from reference TRBV30 and TRBJ2-3, the complete variable domain reads SQTIHQWPATLVQPVGSPLSLECTVEGTSNPNLYWYRQAAGRGLQLLFYSVGIGQISSEVPQNLSASRPQDRQFILSSKKLLLSDSGFYLCAWSVVGRGQPQYFGPGTRLTVL.

This clone has ten or more counts. The DNA ends 3 residues before the CDR3 does, and the rest of the CDR3 is filled in from the germline J gene. This rearrangement joins TRBV19 to TRBJ1-5; D is possibly TRBD1 (5 bases). V lost 10 bases, J lost 4 bases, and 17 bases lay in between. This CDR3 comprises 14 residues. CDR1 and CDR2 (germline): LNHDA, SQIVND (reference sequence). The covered CDR3 bases are TGTGCCACCGCGAGGGCAGGGTGGAATCAGCCC. It codes for CATARAGWNQP. The full CDR3 sequence reads CATARAGWNQPQHF.

Details on this clone: The read ends 3 residues shy of where the CDR3 ends; the end is completed using the germline J gene. The rearrangement links TRBV7-2 to TRBJ1-1, with D possibly being TRBD1 (5 bases). The length of the CDR3 is 16 residues. V lost 0 bases and J lost 4, with 15 bases in between. Germline loops: CDR1 SGHTA, CDR2 FQGNSA. Partial CDR3 DNA: TGTGCCAGCAGCTTAGCAGGGGTCGTGGTGGGCACTGAA. Translation: CASSLAGVVVGTE. The complete CDR3 sequence is CASSLAGVVVGTEAFF. The entire variable domain, with the rest obtained from reference TRBV7-2 and TRBJ1-1, is as follows: GAGVSQSPSNKVTEKGKDVELRCDPISGHTALYWYRQSLGQGLEFLIYFQGNSAPDKSGLPSDRFSAERTGGSVSTLTIQRTQQEDSAVYLCASSLAGVVVGTEAFFGQGTRLTVV.